This TCR beta chain is drawn from a study of T cell responses to AZD1222 COVID-19 vaccine. About the study: Second-dose intervals of approximately 4 or approximately 12 weeks were pooled.

This CDR3 comprises 14 residues. V gave up 6 bases and J gave up 11 bases, with 22 bases separating them. The germline gives CDR1 MDHEN, CDR2 SYDVKM. General study points: Reports indicate that nearly half of spike-specific TCRs are directed at unmutated variant regions. Spike-specific TCR breadth and depth rose after two AZD1222 doses. Donors were chiefly white British, with a greater number of females, and clonal diversity was perhaps underestimated.

Assay: immunoSEQ multiplex PCR; the TCRdb copy retains only in-frame clones and omits some. Of around 170,000 clones detected, roughly 88% appear once; the ten largest clones hold 0.99%. Of note for this clone: Its target is unknown.

This receptor was identified in an adult in good health. The input for sequencing was peripheral blood, taken on day 0 of AZD1222 vaccination. V and J are TRBV28 and TRBJ1-1; D remains unclear. CDR3 sequence reads: CASSPNGPLPNAFF. CDR3 sequence (DNA): TGTGCCAGCAGCCCTAACGGGCCCCTTCCAAATGCTTTCTTT.